What follows is one TCR beta chain and its context. As it was prepared, the TCRbeta library received unique molecular identifiers. MiXCR, applied by TCRdb to the PCR reads, yields one record per CDR3 protein. The sample consists of around 800,000 distinct CDR3 sequences, roughly 15% of them appearing once. This sample is drawn from a study of T-cell reconstitution after alpha-beta-depleted transplantation in children. V lost 3 bases and J lost 5, with 15 bases in between. The CDR3 loop spans 14 amino acids. The V gene's germline CDR1 is SQVTM and CDR2 ANQGSEA. The sequence came from a male patient under 18 who had a stem cell transplant for acute lymphoblastic leukemia, so the T cells may come from the graft donor. Source: PBMCs, mostly from graft donor cells, taken 360 days after TCRalphabeta/CD19-depleted stem cell transplant. The V and J genes are TRBV29-1 and TRBJ2-3; possibly TRBD1 for D (6 bases). Written as DNA, the CDR3 is TGCAGCGTTGAGCAGGGGTTTGGGGGAGATACGCAGTATTTT. Its translation is CSVEQGFGGDTQYF.